This T cell receptor (beta chain) is drawn from a study of T cells in Graves' hyperthyroidism and ophthalmopathy. On the study more broadly: Sampling of peripheral blood happened at initial diagnosis, prior to any treatment.

The germline CDR1 and CDR2 sequences are SEHNR and FQNEAQ (reference sequence). The V gene end was trimmed by 3 bases and the J gene end by 4 bases; junction bases not matched to a gene: 14. This CDR3 is 17 amino acids long. General study results and limits: Before onset, ophthalmopathy was predicted by the model a median 6.5 months earlier.

Newly diagnosed hyperthyroidism patients aged 18 to 65 years had disease lasting under 2 months. Comment on this clonotype: Antigen specificity is unknown.

TCR beta CDR3 sequences were amplified from RNA transcripts. Initially, a first-round RT-PCR of the TCR CDR3 employed the HTBI primer set. TCRdb used MiXCR to reprocess the multiplex PCR reads, holding one entry per CDR3 protein. The profile covers 540,000 or so distinct CDR3 sequences, with 15% to 19% appearing a single time and around 7.5% taken by the ten largest. Sequencing was done on a sample of blood. The chain recombines TRBV7-9 with TRBJ2-7; 8 nucleotides line up with TRBD2. This clonotype was obtained from a woman aged 30 to 39 with Graves' hyperthyroidism. In nucleotides, the CDR3 is TGTGCCAGCAGCTTCGGACTAGCCAGTATTTTCCCGTACGAGCAGTACTTC. It encodes CASSFGLASIFPYEQYF.